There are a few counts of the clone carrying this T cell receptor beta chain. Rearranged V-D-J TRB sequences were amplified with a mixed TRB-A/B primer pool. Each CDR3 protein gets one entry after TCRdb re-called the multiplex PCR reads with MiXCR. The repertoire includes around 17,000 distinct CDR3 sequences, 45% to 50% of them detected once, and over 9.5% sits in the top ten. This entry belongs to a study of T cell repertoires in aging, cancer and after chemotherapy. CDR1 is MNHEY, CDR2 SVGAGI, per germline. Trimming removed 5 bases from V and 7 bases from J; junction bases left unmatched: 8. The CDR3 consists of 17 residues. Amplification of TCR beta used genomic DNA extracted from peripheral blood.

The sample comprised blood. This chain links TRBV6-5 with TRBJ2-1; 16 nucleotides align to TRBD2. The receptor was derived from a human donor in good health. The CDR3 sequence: CASSRPGLAGGKNEQFF. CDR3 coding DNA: TGTGCCAGCAGTCGACCGGGACTAGCGGGAGGGAAAAATGAGCAGTTCTTC.